The T cell receptor (beta chain) described here comes from a study of regulatory T cells in long-lasting Graves disease (dated by TCRdb to the early 2020s). About the study as a whole: Persistent Graves' disease meant more than 5 years of antithyroid drug treatment with TSH receptor autoantibodies that stayed positive. A total of around 35 samples underwent TCR sequencing: some 13 from persistent and 20 from newly diagnosed Graves' disease patients. This study used TCR sequencing and RNA sequencing of peripheral blood to compare persistent Graves' disease patients against newly diagnosed Graves' disease patients. On average, persistent Graves' disease patients in the clinical cohort had been on antithyroid drugs for about 9.3 years. The study was registered as a clinical trial and conducted in China. The research as a whole found: Patients with persistent disease shared more public clonotypes (about 2,700) than newly diagnosed patients did (around 930). Only peripheral blood was studied, because thyroid tissue, the primary lesion, was inaccessible. Sequencing and analysis were restricted to the TCR beta chain. Persistent disease showed preferential use of TRBV28, TRBJ1-2 and TRBJ2-5, whereas newly diagnosed disease favored TRBV20-1 and TRBJ2-1. Persistent Graves' disease patients showed lower TCR Shannon entropy and fewer highly expanded clones than newly diagnosed patients, suggesting clonal expansion. As a limitation, the authors acknowledged that the small sample size may reduce accuracy.

This clonotype was seen a few times. Its antigen is currently not known. Qualities for individual bases were not recorded, and no much larger clone is one base off. Unmatched junction bases come to 14, with V trimmed by 8 bases and J by 4 bases. Taken from the germline V gene, the CDR1 and CDR2 loops are MNHNS and SASEGT. CDR3 length: 17 amino acids, cysteine to phenylalanine. CDR3 DNA is the only sequence kept; it has 51 bases, read in frame from the first base. The label giving this sample's time point can be read as: persistent/refractory GD, antithyroid drugs over 5 years with positive TRAb. RNA was extracted from PBMCs in TRIzol for both TCR sequencing and RNA sequencing. The diagnosis of Graves' disease was made according to American Thyroid Association guidelines. The patients came from an endocrinology department in Xi'an, China. Each patient gave about 9.1 milliliters of peripheral blood, collected in an EDTA anticoagulant tube. Ficoll Paque Plus density gradient separation was used to isolate PBMCs, and no additional T cell sorting was done. An Agilent 2100 Bioanalyzer and agarose gel were used to check RNA quality, and a NanoDrop 2000 was used to measure RNA concentration.

Libraries came from multiplex PCR. TCRdb records Illumina HiSeq 4000 as the sequencer. CDR3 regions were amplified by Arm-PCR with iRepertoire HTBI primers to construct TCR beta libraries. Before sequencing, the PCR products underwent gel purification. In the original analysis: Across samples, 55 to 80 TRBV and roughly 13 TRBJ segments were identified and used for gene usage analysis of CDR3 amino acid clonotypes. COPE and FqMerger were used to merge the filtered high-quality paired reads into contigs. BLAST was used to align contigs to IMGT TRBV, TRBD and TRBJ reference genes, and CDR3 was defined according to IMGT. Highly expanded clones were defined as clonotypes with a frequency above 0.1%. Shannon entropy served as the measure of repertoire diversity, while the Gini coefficient captured V-J evenness. Public clonotypes were defined as clonotypes shared by more than one individual. TCRdb handled the public reads itself, with Q25 trimming in fastp and clone calling in MiXCR, and kept productive beta chains. Duplicate CDR3 protein sequences are folded into a single record with the most common DNA and genes. What appears here as the V and J calls and clone size reflects TCRdb's work, not the paper's. This sample comprises roughly 700,000 distinct CDR3 sequences, 25% to 35% of them detected only once. The leading ten clones occupy around 42% of the sample.

This chain is built from TRBV6-1 and TRBJ2-7; 13 nucleotides in the junction match TRBD2. This receptor was obtained from a female donor with Graves disease. This specimen was peripheral blood mononuclear cells (PBMCs), taken when the disease was refractory, from a patient treated with antithyroid drugs. The CDR3 has the sequence CASRPGLAGDSGYEQYF. In nucleotides, the sequence is TGTGCCAGCCGCCCCGGACTAGCGGGAGACTCCGGGTACGAGCAGTACTTC.